Shown below are 32 T cell receptor beta chains from a single sample sequenced in a study of blood T cell repertoires in COVID-19. Some clones are missing from TCRdb's copy, which holds only in-frame ones; the method was immunoSEQ multiplex PCR. The data show around 200,000 clones, approximately 90% seen once. The source material was peripheral blood. The origin of the receptors is a man aged 35-49 years with acute or convalescent COVID-19.

This chain uses TRBV24-1 with TRBJ2-7; 7 nucleotides agree with TRBD2. Germline loops: CDR1 KGHDR, CDR2 SFDVKD. J lost 5 bases, V lost 3 bases, and 6 bases had no gene match. This CDR3 is built from 14 residues. In DNA form, the CDR3 reads TGTGCCACCAGTGATGCGAGGGGAGGGAACGAGCAGTACTTC. Amino acid sequence: CATSDARGGNEQYF.

The CDR3 nucleotides are TGTGCCAGCAGCTTAAACAGGCAGGGGGCGAGCTACCAAGAGACCCAGTACTTC. As protein: CASSLNRQGASYQETQYF. This chain connects TRBV7-9 to TRBJ2-5, with TRBD1 identical over 8 bases. The CDR3 is 18 residues long. CDR1 SEHNR and CDR2 FQNEAQ come from the germline V gene (reference sequence). V trimming: 2 bases; J trimming: 0 bases; junction bases outside the gene matches: 11.

The chain uses TRBV2 and TRBJ2-7, with 9 positions matching TRBD1. CDR1 is SNHLY, CDR2 FYNNEI, per germline. This CDR3 is built from 14 residues. V lost 10 bases, J lost 1 base, and 8 bases stayed unmatched. As DNA, the CDR3 is TGTGCCACTCCTGGGACAGGGCCTTCCTACGAGCAGTACTTC. Translated, it gives CATPGTGPSYEQYF.

In this sample, this clone turned up once. The J gene is TRBJ1-1, the V gene TRBV5-4; 8 nucleotides agree with TRBD1. V lost 4 bases to trimming and J lost 1 base; unmatched junction nucleotides: 6. Germline V gene lookup returns CDR1 SGHNT and CDR2 YYREEE (reference sequence). The CDR3 runs 15 residues. CDR3 coding DNA: TGTGCCAGCAGCGCGAACAGGGGGAGGAACACTGAAGCTTTCTTT. It yields the protein CASSANRGRNTEAFF.

The chain couples TRBV6-5 to TRBJ2-5, with TRBD2 matching 9 bases. This CDR3 is 15 amino acids long. Looked up from germline, CDR1 is MNHEY and CDR2 is SVGAGI. J gave up 3 bases and V 9 bases, and 11 bases lay outside the gene matches. In DNA, the CDR3 is TGTGCCAGAATGGCCTTAGCGGGGGCCAAAGAGACCCAGTACTTC. Encoded protein: CARMALAGAKETQYF.

The rearrangement uses TRBV11-2 and TRBJ1-2; TRBD1 is a possible D gene (5 bases). Germline V lookup: CDR1 SGHAT, CDR2 FQNNGV. Trimming left V 0 bases short and J 3 bases short, with 5 bases between. This CDR3 is built from 13 residues. The CDR3 bases are TGTGCCAGCAGCTTAGACAGGGACTATGGCTACACCTTC. It is translated as CASSLDRDYGYTF.

The rearrangement links TRBV18 to TRBJ2-3, with 12 bases that match TRBD2. Per germline, CDR1 KGHSH and CDR2 LQKENI. The CDR3 length is 15 residues. J gave up 4 bases and V 4 bases, and 3 bases lay outside the gene matches. Here the CDR3 reads CASSLLAGGADTQYF. CDR3 sequence (DNA): TGTGCCAGCTCACTCCTAGCGGGGGGGGCAGATACGCAGTATTTT.

The V call is TRBV18, the J call TRBJ2-7; D might be TRBD2 (6 bases). CDR1 is KGHSH, CDR2 LQKENI, per germline. This CDR3 spans 12 amino acids. The V end was cut by 3 bases, the J end by 4 bases, with 7 bases between. The CDR3, as DNA: TGTGCCAGCTCACCCGGGGGTTACGAGCAGTACTTC. It specifies CASSPGGYEQYF.

The rearrangement links TRBV25-1 to TRBJ1-1; D uncertain. The CDR3 has 14 amino acids. The V and J ends lost 7 bases and 4 bases respectively, with 16 bases between them. CDR1 is MGHDK and CDR2 is SYGVNS in the germline V gene. CDR3 residues: CASKARDLGTEAFF. The CDR3 DNA reads as TGTGCCAGCAAAGCCCGGGATCTGGGCACTGAAGCTTTCTTT.

This clone was found once. The chain joins TRBV27 to TRBJ2-7; weak D call: TRBD1 (6 bases). From germline, CDR1 is MNHEY and CDR2 SMNVEV (reference sequence). The length of the CDR3 is 14 residues. V lost 3 bases and J 3 bases, leaving 12 bases between the germline ends. The CDR3 spells CASSLNRVGYEQYF. CDR3 DNA sequence: TGTGCCAGCAGTTTGAACAGGGTAGGCTACGAGCAGTACTTC.

The chain combines TRBV19 with TRBJ2-5, with 7 bases identical to TRBD1. The germline V gene has CDR1 LNHDA and CDR2 SQIVND (reference sequence). The CDR3 contains 13 residues. V lost 6 bases to trimming and J lost 2 bases; unmatched junction nucleotides: 3. CDR3 sequence (DNA): TGTGCCAGTAGACGGGACAGACAAGAGACCCAGTACTTC. Its translation: CASRRDRQETQYF.

CDR3 protein: CASSEGTSGRGIDTQYF. In DNA, the CDR3 is TGTGCCAGCAGTGAAGGGACTAGCGGGAGGGGAATAGATACGCAGTATTTT. The chain carries TRBV2 and TRBJ2-3; 15 bases map to TRBD2. The ends lost 1 base at V and 5 bases at J; junction bases unmatched: 4. Germline assignment: CDR1 SNHLY and CDR2 FYNNEI. CDR3 length: 17 residues.

This chain joins TRBV6-2 or TRBV6-3 and TRBJ2-5, with a possible D match to TRBD1 (6 bases). This CDR3 contains 12 residues. V lost 5 bases to trimming and J lost 7 bases, with 11 bases between them. Germline V CDR1 and CDR2: MNHEY, SVGEGT. The CDR3 spells CASSQGFGTQYF. The CDR3, as DNA: TGTGCCAGCAGTCAGGGGTTCGGGACCCAGTACTTC.

The chain carries TRBV24-1 and TRBJ2-3; tentatively, D is TRBD2 (6 bases). Trimming cost V 5 bases and J 5 bases, with 7 bases left between them. Germline V gives CDR1 KGHDR, CDR2 SFDVKD. CDR3 length: 12 amino acids. CDR3 protein: CATSAGGDTQYF. CDR3 DNA: TGTGCCACCAGTGCCGGGGGAGATACGCAGTATTTT.

The gene calls are TRBV10-1 and TRBJ1-4; TRBD1 agrees at 9 bases. This CDR3 has 16 amino acids. CDR1 is WNHNN and CDR2 is SYGVQD in the germline V gene (reference sequence). The V segment lost 3 bases and the J segment 13 bases; nucleotides outside the gene matches: 15. CDR3 in amino acids: CASSDFGTGRWGGLFF. For the CDR3, the DNA is TGCGCCAGCAGTGATTTCGGGACAGGGCGCTGGGGAGGACTGTTTTTT.

This chain joins TRBV24-1 and TRBJ1-2; tentative D call: TRBD1 (6 bases). This CDR3 has 15 residues. The germline V and J ends were trimmed by 2 bases and 4 bases, with 13 bases remaining between them. The germline gives CDR1 KGHDR, CDR2 SFDVKD. CDR3 region: CATSDYYRAFYGYTF. In nucleotides, the CDR3 is TGTGCCACCAGTGATTATTACAGGGCTTTCTATGGCTACACCTTC.

The V call is TRBV6-5, the J call TRBJ2-2, with 10 bases matching TRBD1. Looked up from germline, CDR1 is MNHEY and CDR2 is SVGAGI. V lost 1 base and J lost 6; bases outside the gene matches: 5. The CDR3 consists of 16 residues. CDR3 loop: CASSYLGQGFSGELFF. The CDR3 coding sequence is TGTGCCAGCAGTTACTTGGGACAGGGGTTCTCCGGGGAGCTGTTTTTT.

V usage is TRBV25-1 and J usage is TRBJ2-5; D perhaps matches TRBD1 (5 bases). The CDR3 spans 15 residues. Germline CDR1 is MGHDK and CDR2 is SYGVNS. V was cut by 2 bases and J by 5 bases, with 15 bases left in between. The CDR3 DNA is TGTGCCAGCAGTGAAGTGGTCGGCAGGGTGGAGACCCAGTACTTC. This gives the protein CASSEVVGRVETQYF.

The J gene is TRBJ2-5, the V gene TRBV2; 9 bases line up with TRBD2. The CDR3 is made up of 16 amino acids. Trimming removed 4 bases from V and 1 base from J; junction bases left unmatched: 7. The germline gives CDR1 SNHLY, CDR2 FYNNEI. This CDR3 reads CASSGEVAGVQETQYF. CDR3 DNA sequence: TGTGCCAGCAGTGGGGAGGTAGCGGGGGTCCAAGAGACCCAGTACTTC.

This sequence joins TRBV27 and TRBJ2-7; the match to TRBD2 covers 8 bases. Germline V CDR1 and CDR2: MNHEY, SMNVEV (reference sequence). Losses at the gene ends were 2 bases for V and 5 bases for J; bases not matched to a gene: 11. CDR3 length equals 16 residues. The CDR3 nucleotides read TGTGCCAGCAGTTTACTTCTAGCGGGCCCACTCAACGAGCAGTACTTC. It translates to CASSLLLAGPLNEQYF.

The J gene is TRBJ2-5, the V gene TRBV5-5, with 8 bases lining up with TRBD2. CDR3 length: 16 residues. V lost 4 bases and J lost 0; bases outside the gene matches: 8. Germline V CDR1 and CDR2: SGHKS, YYEKEE (reference sequence). CDR3 DNA sequence: TGTGCCAGCAGCCTCCGACTAGCGAGAGACCAAGAGACCCAGTACTTC. It translates to CASSLRLARDQETQYF.

This chain links TRBV6-6 with TRBJ2-7; a weak D match, TRBD1 (5 bases). Trimming took 2 bases from V and 5 from J, leaving 16 bases between them. CDR3 size: 15 residues. Germline CDR1 MNHNY, CDR2 SVGAGI (reference sequence). The CDR3 DNA sequence: TGTGCCAGCAGTTACCCCGCAGGGCGTAAGAACGAGCAGTACTTC. Encoded protein: CASSYPAGRKNEQYF.

V usage is TRBV6-1 and J usage is TRBJ1-2; 7 nucleotides line up with TRBD1. V dropped 2 bases and J dropped 8; count of bases not matched to a gene: 20. This CDR3 region has 18 residues. Germline V gene data show CDR1 as MNHNS and CDR2 as SASEGT. DNA for the CDR3: TGTGCCAGCAGTGAATTTAGGGACAGCTTCCCCGGCTTAGGAGGCTACACCTTC. Translated: CASSEFRDSFPGLGGYTF.

Notes on this clone: This sample also contains other DNA sequences that code for the same CDR3. This rearrangement joins TRBV28 to TRBJ2-7; 10 nucleotides align to TRBD1. Germline loops: CDR1 MDHEN, CDR2 SYDVKM. CDR3 length: 15 residues. V shed 6 bases, J shed 0 bases, and the junction held 5 bases outside the gene matches. The CDR3 loop is CASSPGTGVSYEQYF. In DNA, the CDR3 is TGTGCCAGCAGCCCAGGGACAGGGGTCTCCTACGAGCAGTACTTC.

The chain is built from TRBV19 and TRBJ1-4; D gene uncertain. V lost 10 bases and J 0 bases, leaving 24 bases between the germline ends. Germline CDR1 is LNHDA and CDR2 is SQIVND (reference sequence). The CDR3 loop spans 18 amino acids. CDR3 protein: CATTAGRPSQATNEKLFF. The CDR3 DNA reads as TGTGCCACCACCGCGGGCAGACCGTCTCAGGCAACTAATGAAAAACTGTTTTTT.

V gene TRBV27 combines with J gene TRBJ1-5, with TRBD1 as a possible D gene (5 bases). The CDR3 runs 12 residues. Germline V gives CDR1 MNHEY, CDR2 SMNVEV (reference sequence). The V end lost 10 bases, the J end lost 6 bases, and 13 bases lay between the germline ends. Here the CDR3 DNA reads TGTGCCACCCGGACCGGGGGTCAGCCCCAGCATTTT. As protein: CATRTGGQPQHF.

Only a few counts were recorded for this clone. The chain uses TRBV2 and TRBJ2-1, with TRBD2 identical over 8 bases. The CDR3 contains 15 residues. CDR1 is SNHLY and CDR2 is FYNNEI in the germline V gene. The V and J ends lost 1 base and 8 bases, in that order; junction bases with no gene match: 7. The DNA for the CDR3 is TGTGCCAGCAGTGAAGGACAAACGGGGGGGGATGAGCAGTTCTTC. Residues: CASSEGQTGGDEQFF. The entire variable domain, with the rest obtained from reference TRBV2 and TRBJ2-1, is as follows: EPEVTQTPSHQVTQMGQEVILRCVPISNHLYFYWYRQILGQKVEFLVSFYNNEISEKSEIFDDQFSVERPDGSNFTLKIRSTKLEDSAMYFCASSEGQTGGDEQFFGPGTRLTVL.

This clone was counted once. The chain recombines TRBV5-1 with TRBJ2-1, with a possible D match to TRBD1 (5 bases). Germline V gene data show CDR1 as SGHRS and CDR2 as YFSETQ. Trimming stripped 0 bases from V and 7 bases from J, with 14 bases between. CDR3 length: 15 residues. CDR3 DNA sequence: TGCGCCAGCAGCTTGGGCAGGGTAGGAAGAAATGAGCAGTTCTTC. Translating it yields CASSLGRVGRNEQFF.

The chain couples TRBV18 to TRBJ2-7, with D unresolved. Between the trimmed V and J ends, which lost 2 bases and 5 bases, there was a span of 16 bases. The CDR3 contains 15 residues. Germline CDR1 reads KGHSH; CDR2 reads LQKENI. The CDR3: CASSPYQARLNEQYF. The CDR3 region has the DNA TGTGCCAGCTCACCATATCAGGCCAGGTTAAACGAGCAGTACTTC. The variable domain in full, with the rest retrieved from reference TRBV18 and TRBJ2-7, is NAGVMQNPRHLVRRRGQEARLRCSPMKGHSHVYWYRQLPEEGLKFMVYLQKENIIDESGMPKERFSAEFPKEGPSILRIQQVVRGDSAAYFCASSPYQARLNEQYFGPGTRLTVT.

This chain links TRBV6-4 with TRBJ2-6; D gene ambiguous. This CDR3 contains 15 residues. The V and J ends lost 0 bases and 3 bases respectively, with 6 bases between them. Germline values: CDR1 MRHNA, CDR2 SNTAGT. CDR3 amino acids: CASSDSAGGANVLTF. The CDR3 nucleotides are TGTGCCAGCAGTGACTCGGCAGGTGGGGCCAACGTCCTGACTTTC.

The V call is TRBV28, the J call TRBJ1-5, with TRBD1 identical over 8 bases. The CDR3 contains 17 residues. V trimming: 7 bases; J trimming: 7 bases; junction bases outside the gene matches: 18. Germline loops: CDR1 MDHEN, CDR2 SYDVKM. The DNA for the CDR3 is TGTGCCAGCACCTCTGGGACGGACAGGGAGGTAGGGCAGCCCCAGCATTTT. This codes for CASTSGTDREVGQPQHF.

This clone appeared a single time. The chain links TRBV28 to TRBJ1-4; 9 positions agree with TRBD1. This CDR3 contains 17 residues. The V and J ends lost 7 bases and 2 bases, in that order; junction bases with no gene match: 11. The germline V gene encodes CDR1 MDHEN and CDR2 SYDVKM. This CDR3 is CASTSPRTGVTNEKLFF. The CDR3 DNA reads TGTGCCAGCACTTCCCCCCGGACAGGGGTCACTAATGAAAAACTGTTTTTT.